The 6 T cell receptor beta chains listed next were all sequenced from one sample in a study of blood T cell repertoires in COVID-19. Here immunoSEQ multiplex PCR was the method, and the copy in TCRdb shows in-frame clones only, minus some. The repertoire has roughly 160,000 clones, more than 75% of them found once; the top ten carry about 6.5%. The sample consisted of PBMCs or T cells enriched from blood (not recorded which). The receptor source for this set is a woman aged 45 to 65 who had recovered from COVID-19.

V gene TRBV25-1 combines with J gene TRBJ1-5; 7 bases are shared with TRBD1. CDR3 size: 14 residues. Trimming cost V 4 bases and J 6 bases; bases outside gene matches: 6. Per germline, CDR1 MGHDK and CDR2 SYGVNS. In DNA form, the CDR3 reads TGTGCCAGCAGTGCTCCGGGACAGATTCAGCCCCAGCATTTT. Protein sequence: CASSAPGQIQPQHF.

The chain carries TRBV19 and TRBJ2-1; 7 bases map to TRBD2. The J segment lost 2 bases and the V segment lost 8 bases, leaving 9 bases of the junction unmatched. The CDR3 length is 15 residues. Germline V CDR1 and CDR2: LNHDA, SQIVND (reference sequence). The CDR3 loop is CASHMGGVPYNEQFF. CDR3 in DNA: TGTGCCAGTCATATGGGGGGGGTCCCCTACAATGAGCAGTTCTTC.

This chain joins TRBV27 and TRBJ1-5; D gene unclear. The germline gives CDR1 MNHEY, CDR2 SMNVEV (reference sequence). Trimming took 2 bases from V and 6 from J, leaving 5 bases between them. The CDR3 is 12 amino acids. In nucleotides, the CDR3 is TGTGCCAGCAGTTTAGGGAGTCAGCCCCAGCATTTT. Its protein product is CASSLGSQPQHF.

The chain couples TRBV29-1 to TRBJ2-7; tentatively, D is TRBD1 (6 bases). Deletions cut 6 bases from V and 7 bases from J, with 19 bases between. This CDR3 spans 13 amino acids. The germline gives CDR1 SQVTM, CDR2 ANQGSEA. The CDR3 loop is CSVLRQASGEQYF. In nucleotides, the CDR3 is TGCAGCGTCCTAAGACAGGCCTCGGGGGAGCAGTACTTC.

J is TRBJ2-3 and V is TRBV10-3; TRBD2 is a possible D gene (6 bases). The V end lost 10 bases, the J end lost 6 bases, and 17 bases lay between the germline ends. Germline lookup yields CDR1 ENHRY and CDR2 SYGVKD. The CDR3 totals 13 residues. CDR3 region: CATGVGGRDTQYF. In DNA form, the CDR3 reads TGTGCCACCGGAGTGGGGGGACGGGATACGCAGTATTTT.

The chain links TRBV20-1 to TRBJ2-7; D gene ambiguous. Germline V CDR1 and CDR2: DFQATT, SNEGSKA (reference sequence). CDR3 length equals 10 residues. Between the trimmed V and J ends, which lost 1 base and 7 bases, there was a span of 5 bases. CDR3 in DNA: TGCAGTGCTAGAGCACAAGAGCAGTACTTC. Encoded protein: CSARAQEQYF.